The rows below give T cell receptor beta chains drawn from one sample of a study of T-cell memory formation after mild COVID-19. TCRdb re-derived calls from the 5' RACE reads in MiXCR, one entry per CDR3 protein. This sample has some 310,000 distinct CDR3 sequences, with more than 20% found just once. Sequencing was done on a sample of PBMCs or a T cell subset sorted from them (not recorded which). Receptor source: a man between 18 and 35 years old who had mild COVID-19 (a few samples of this study predate the infection). Cell type and time point are not known. Both conserved end residues are part of each CDR3. The D gene is left open where the match is weak. Only part of the rows carry a size: once, few, many, or a class if the clone is expanded.

d_call: .; clone_size: few; j_call: TRBJ2-1; v_call: TRBV7-9; cdr3_aa: CASSSLAEAYNEQFF; cdr3_nt: TGTGCCAGCAGCTCCCTAGCTGAGGCCTACAATGAGCAGTTCTTC
d_call: .; clone_size: .; j_call: TRBJ2-7; v_call: TRBV14; cdr3_aa: CASSPDLPGGYEQYF; cdr3_nt: TGTGCCAGCAGCCCGGATCTCCCTGGTGGCTACGAGCAGTACTTC
d_call: .; clone_size: .; j_call: TRBJ1-1; v_call: TRBV5-7; cdr3_aa: CASSKRGRDTEAFF; cdr3_nt: TGTGCCAGCAGTAAGAGGGGCCGAGACACTGAAGCTTTCTTT
d_call: .; clone_size: many; j_call: TRBJ2-2; v_call: TRBV5-1; cdr3_aa: CASSLEGTNTGELFF; cdr3_nt: TGCGCCAGCAGCTTGGAGGGGACCAACACCGGGGAGCTGTTTTTT
d_call: TRBD1; clone_size: .; j_call: TRBJ1-2; v_call: TRBV7-2; cdr3_aa: CASSRTGNGYTF; cdr3_nt: TGTGCCAGCAGCCGGACAGGGAATGGCTACACCTTC
d_call: .; clone_size: few; j_call: TRBJ2-1; v_call: TRBV7-9; cdr3_aa: CASSLEYGRGF; cdr3_nt: TGTGCCAGCAGCCTGGAGTATGGGCGGGGATTC
d_call: .; clone_size: many; j_call: TRBJ2-3; v_call: TRBV24-1; cdr3_aa: CATSDNLGGSGDTQYF; cdr3_nt: TGTGCCACCAGTGACAATCTAGGTGGGTCGGGAGATACGCAGTATTTT
d_call: .; clone_size: few; j_call: TRBJ1-1; v_call: TRBV10-3; cdr3_aa: CAISESGYRTNTEAFF; cdr3_nt: TGTGCCATCAGTGAGAGCGGATACAGGACGAACACTGAAGCTTTCTTT
d_call: TRBD2; clone_size: .; j_call: TRBJ2-2; v_call: TRBV15; cdr3_aa: CATSVLRGGTGELFF; cdr3_nt: TGTGCCACCAGCGTCTTGCGGGGGGGCACCGGGGAGCTGTTTTTT
d_call: .; clone_size: few; j_call: TRBJ2-5; v_call: TRBV7-2; cdr3_aa: CASSLGLPYVETQYF; cdr3_nt: TGTGCCAGCAGCTTAGGGCTGCCTTATGTGGAGACCCAGTACTTC
d_call: .; clone_size: many; j_call: TRBJ2-1; v_call: TRBV3-1; cdr3_aa: CASSQGPQTYNEQFF; cdr3_nt: TGTGCCAGCAGCCAAGGTCCACAGACCTACAATGAGCAGTTCTTC
d_call: .; clone_size: .; j_call: TRBJ1-2; v_call: TRBV30; cdr3_aa: CAWSWERNYGYTF; cdr3_nt: TGTGCCTGGAGTTGGGAAAGGAATTATGGCTACACCTTC
d_call: .; clone_size: .; j_call: TRBJ1-2; v_call: TRBV3-1; cdr3_aa: CASSQDAVNYGYTF; cdr3_nt: TGTGCCAGCAGCCAAGATGCAGTTAACTATGGCTACACCTTC
d_call: .; clone_size: many; j_call: TRBJ2-3; v_call: TRBV2; cdr3_aa: CASRATSDSTDTQYF; cdr3_nt: TGTGCCAGCAGGGCTACGTCGGATAGCACAGATACGCAGTATTTT
d_call: TRBD2; clone_size: few; j_call: TRBJ2-2; v_call: TRBV7-3; cdr3_aa: CASSLGSGVAGELFF; cdr3_nt: TGTGCCAGCAGCTTAGGTAGCGGGGTGGCCGGGGAGCTGTTTTTT
d_call: .; clone_size: few; j_call: TRBJ2-3; v_call: TRBV5-1; cdr3_aa: CASSGPGVWTQYF; cdr3_nt: TGCGCCAGCAGCGGCCCAGGGGTCTGGACGCAGTATTTT
d_call: .; clone_size: few; j_call: TRBJ1-1; v_call: TRBV7-2; cdr3_aa: CASSLHRGTEAFF; cdr3_nt: TGTGCCAGCAGCTTACACAGAGGGACTGAAGCTTTCTTT
d_call: .; clone_size: .; j_call: TRBJ2-7; v_call: TRBV30; cdr3_aa: CAWSEPHYEQYF; cdr3_nt: TGTGCCTGGAGTGAGCCTCACTACGAGCAGTACTTC
d_call: .; clone_size: .; j_call: TRBJ1-6; v_call: TRBV11-3; cdr3_aa: CASSLTGYGSPLHF; cdr3_nt: TGTGCCAGCAGCTTAACGGGGTACGGTTCACCCCTCCACTTT
d_call: .; clone_size: few; j_call: TRBJ2-7; v_call: TRBV3-1; cdr3_aa: CASSQGAGSYEQYF; cdr3_nt: TGTGCCAGCAGCCAAGGGGCAGGCTCCTACGAGCAGTACTTC
d_call: TRBD2; clone_size: once; j_call: TRBJ2-7; v_call: TRBV6-5; cdr3_aa: CASSTRLAPSLEQYF; cdr3_nt: TGTGCCAGCAGCACCCGACTAGCGCCTAGTCTAGAGCAGTACTTC
d_call: .; clone_size: .; j_call: TRBJ1-1; v_call: TRBV2; cdr3_aa: CASIGTRATEAFF; cdr3_nt: TGTGCCAGCATCGGCACAAGAGCCACTGAAGCTTTCTTT
d_call: .; clone_size: few; j_call: TRBJ1-1; v_call: TRBV15; cdr3_aa: CAISGGSNTEAFF; cdr3_nt: TGTGCCATCAGCGGAGGGTCGAACACTGAAGCTTTCTTT
d_call: TRBD1; clone_size: few; j_call: TRBJ1-6; v_call: TRBV4-1; cdr3_aa: CASSQGPGQGNSPLHF; cdr3_nt: TGCGCCAGCAGCCAAGGGCCGGGACAGGGGAATTCACCCCTCCACTTT
d_call: TRBD1; clone_size: few; j_call: TRBJ2-5; v_call: TRBV7-9; cdr3_aa: CASSIRDRGLSETQYF; cdr3_nt: TGTGCCAGCAGCATCCGGGACAGGGGGCTTTCAGAGACCCAGTACTTC
d_call: .; clone_size: few; j_call: TRBJ2-3; v_call: TRBV18; cdr3_aa: CASSPAVGTDTQYF; cdr3_nt: TGTGCCAGCTCTCCAGCGGTTGGCACAGATACGCAGTATTTT
d_call: TRBD1; clone_size: few; j_call: TRBJ1-4; v_call: TRBV14; cdr3_aa: CASSQDNRGEEKLFF; cdr3_nt: TGTGCCAGCAGCCAAGATAACAGGGGGGAAGAAAAACTGTTTTTT
d_call: TRBD2; clone_size: few; j_call: TRBJ2-7; v_call: TRBV5-1; cdr3_aa: CASSLRTSSEQYF; cdr3_nt: TGCGCCAGCAGCTTGAGGACTAGCAGCGAGCAGTACTTC
d_call: .; clone_size: many; j_call: TRBJ2-5; v_call: TRBV5-1; cdr3_aa: CASSPGPTWETQYF; cdr3_nt: TGCGCCAGCAGCCCCGGACCTACATGGGAGACCCAGTACTTC
d_call: .; clone_size: .; j_call: TRBJ2-7; v_call: TRBV7-2; cdr3_aa: CASSTRGRINYEQYF; cdr3_nt: TGTGCCAGCAGCACGAGGGGACGGATCAACTACGAGCAGTACTTC
d_call: .; clone_size: few; j_call: TRBJ1-6; v_call: TRBV6-2/TRBV6-3; cdr3_aa: CASSREDNSPLHF; cdr3_nt: TGTGCCAGCAGCAGGGAGGATAATTCACCCCTCCACTTT
d_call: TRBD2; clone_size: .; j_call: TRBJ2-4; v_call: TRBV11-2; cdr3_aa: CASSSRGGLAGALAKNIQYF; cdr3_nt: TGTGCCAGCAGCTCCCGTGGGGGACTAGCGGGGGCATTAGCCAAAAACATTCAGTACTTC
d_call: .; clone_size: .; j_call: TRBJ2-3; v_call: TRBV5-1; cdr3_aa: CASSRTASTDTQYF; cdr3_nt: TGCGCCAGCAGTCGAACGGCTAGCACAGATACGCAGTATTTT
d_call: .; clone_size: few; j_call: TRBJ2-5; v_call: TRBV7-9; cdr3_aa: CASSLPDPYRTQYF; cdr3_nt: TGTGCCAGCAGCTTACCGGACCCGTATAGGACCCAGTACTTC
d_call: .; clone_size: many; j_call: TRBJ1-5; v_call: TRBV18; cdr3_aa: CASSLTKNQPQHF; cdr3_nt: TGTGCCAGCTCGCTAACAAAAAATCAGCCCCAGCATTTT
d_call: .; clone_size: few; j_call: TRBJ2-2; v_call: TRBV25-1; cdr3_aa: CASSLRGVGELFF; cdr3_nt: TGTGCCAGCAGCCTGCGCGGGGTCGGGGAGCTGTTTTTT
d_call: .; clone_size: few; j_call: TRBJ1-5; v_call: TRBV6-6; cdr3_aa: CASSYVGVSQPQHF; cdr3_nt: TGTGCCAGCAGTTACGTGGGAGTGAGTCAGCCCCAGCATTTT
d_call: .; clone_size: few; j_call: TRBJ2-1; v_call: TRBV20-1; cdr3_aa: CSASRGAIPYYNEQFF; cdr3_nt: TGCAGTGCTAGTAGGGGGGCAATACCCTACTACAATGAGCAGTTCTTC
d_call: .; clone_size: few; j_call: TRBJ1-3; v_call: TRBV20-1; cdr3_aa: CSARDSGAGNTIYF; cdr3_nt: TGCAGTGCTAGAGATTCGGGGGCTGGAAACACCATATATTTT
d_call: TRBD1; clone_size: few; j_call: TRBJ1-5; v_call: TRBV15; cdr3_aa: CATSRDRASKPQHF; cdr3_nt: TGTGCCACCAGCAGGGACAGGGCGTCTAAGCCCCAGCATTTT
d_call: TRBD1; clone_size: few; j_call: TRBJ1-6; v_call: TRBV20-1; cdr3_aa: CSAKPGQTSPLHF; cdr3_nt: TGCAGTGCTAAGCCGGGACAGACTTCACCCCTCCACTTT
d_call: .; clone_size: .; j_call: TRBJ1-4; v_call: TRBV30; cdr3_aa: CAWTQPVGEKLFF; cdr3_nt: TGTGCCTGGACCCAGCCAGTGGGGGAAAAACTGTTTTTT
d_call: TRBD1; clone_size: few; j_call: TRBJ2-3; v_call: TRBV5-1; cdr3_aa: CASSWTGQGTDTQYF; cdr3_nt: TGCGCCAGCAGCTGGACGGGACAGGGGACAGATACGCAGTATTTT
d_call: TRBD2; clone_size: .; j_call: TRBJ2-1; v_call: TRBV5-1; cdr3_aa: CASSWSGANRYEQFF; cdr3_nt: TGCGCCAGCAGCTGGAGCGGGGCGAATAGGTATGAGCAGTTCTTC
d_call: .; clone_size: .; j_call: TRBJ2-3; v_call: TRBV4-3; cdr3_aa: CASSQVGSAGDTQYF; cdr3_nt: TGCGCCAGCAGCCAAGTGGGTAGCGCGGGGGATACGCAGTATTTT
d_call: .; clone_size: .; j_call: TRBJ2-2; v_call: TRBV6-5; cdr3_aa: CASSYNSGGTGELFF; cdr3_nt: TGTGCCAGCAGTTACAATTCCGGGGGCACCGGGGAGCTGTTTTTT
d_call: TRBD2; clone_size: .; j_call: TRBJ2-5; v_call: TRBV7-9; cdr3_aa: CASSLRLAGKETQYF; cdr3_nt: TGTGCCAGCAGCTTAAGGCTAGCGGGGAAAGAGACCCAGTACTTC
d_call: .; clone_size: once; j_call: TRBJ1-1; v_call: TRBV7-9; cdr3_aa: CAGRAPATEAFF; cdr3_nt: TGTGCCGGAAGAGCCCCAGCCACTGAAGCTTTCTTT
d_call: TRBD1; clone_size: .; j_call: TRBJ2-5; v_call: TRBV20-1; cdr3_aa: CSARGDRDFQETQYF; cdr3_nt: TGCAGTGCTCGGGGGGACAGGGACTTCCAAGAGACCCAGTACTTC
d_call: .; clone_size: .; j_call: TRBJ2-3; v_call: TRBV7-9; cdr3_aa: CASSPLASTDTQYF; cdr3_nt: TGTGCCAGCAGCCCACTGGCGAGCACAGATACGCAGTATTTT
d_call: .; clone_size: .; j_call: TRBJ1-2; v_call: TRBV3-1; cdr3_aa: CASRPRQHYGYTF; cdr3_nt: TGTGCCAGCAGACCCCGACAGCACTATGGCTACACCTTC
d_call: .; clone_size: .; j_call: TRBJ2-1; v_call: TRBV4-3; cdr3_aa: CASSAQGLGDPYNEQFF; cdr3_nt: TGCGCCAGCAGCGCACAAGGTCTGGGGGACCCGTACAATGAGCAGTTCTTC
d_call: .; clone_size: .; j_call: TRBJ1-4; v_call: TRBV7-9; cdr3_aa: CASSFGGGDEKLFF; cdr3_nt: TGTGCCAGCAGCTTCGGCGGTGGGGATGAAAAACTGTTTTTT
d_call: TRBD2; clone_size: few; j_call: TRBJ2-1; v_call: TRBV7-2; cdr3_aa: CASRTSGGPQFF; cdr3_nt: TGTGCCAGCAGGACTAGCGGGGGACCCCAGTTCTTC
d_call: TRBD1; clone_size: .; j_call: TRBJ1-2; v_call: TRBV5-1; cdr3_aa: CASSRSGQGNYGYTF; cdr3_nt: TGCGCCAGCAGCCGTTCTGGACAGGGGAACTATGGCTACACCTTC